This section outlines one T cell receptor (beta chain) sequence together with its context. Antigen specificity is unknown. These data originate in a study of T cell repertoires in cytomegalovirus infection. On the study more broadly: As its CMV epitopes, the study selected recently identified HLA-C-restricted and well-studied HLA-B-restricted targets. It can be stated that public TCR beta signatures indicated CMV infection as well as a matching HLA type.

Study-level points and caveats: What dominated the ex vivo response were HLA-C-restricted CMV-specific TCR beta clonotypes. Identification of carriers of CMV plus the relevant HLA was performed using cumulative public TCR beta family frequency.

J lost 6 bases, V lost 8 bases, and 5 bases had no gene match. Per the germline V gene, CDR1 is SGHNT and CDR2 is YYREEE (reference sequence). CDR3 length: 12 residues. MiXCR, run by TCRdb on the reads, gives a single entry per CDR3 protein. Here the sample spans 650,000 to 850,000 distinct CDR3 sequences, just under 30% being singletons. This chain uses TRBV5-4 with TRBJ1-2, with 9 nucleotides matching TRBD1. Sequencing used cultured CD8+ T cells from PBMCs, obtained from culture after CMV antigen stimulation. This TCR was sampled from a human donor in good health (CMV status not recorded). Some clones in this sample may be carry-over from other donors' samples. The CDR3, as DNA: TGTGCCAGTGGACAGGGGATTGATGGCTACACCTTC. Translating it yields CASGQGIDGYTF.